The sequence of this TCR beta chain was determined in a study of T cells in Graves' hyperthyroidism and ophthalmopathy. The germline V gene encodes CDR1 LGHDT and CDR2 YNNKEL (reference sequence). This CDR3 is built from 14 residues. With 3 bases removed from V and 0 bases from J, the gap between germline ends came to 7 bases. This clonotype occurred many times. Template material for amplifying TCR beta CDR3 regions consisted of RNA transcripts. HTBI primers were employed in a first-round RT-PCR of the TCR CDR3. One entry per CDR3 protein, called by TCRdb with MiXCR from the multiplex PCR reads. This table has fewer than 550,000 distinct CDR3 sequences, about 15% appearing once.

This clonotype was sampled from a woman aged 18-29 years with Graves' hyperthyroidism. The sample taken for sequencing was blood. The V call is TRBV3-1, the J call TRBJ2-3; D call uncertain. The CDR3 coding sequence is TGTGCCAGCAGCCAGAAGATCAGCACAGATACGCAGTATTTT. As protein: CASSQKISTDTQYF.